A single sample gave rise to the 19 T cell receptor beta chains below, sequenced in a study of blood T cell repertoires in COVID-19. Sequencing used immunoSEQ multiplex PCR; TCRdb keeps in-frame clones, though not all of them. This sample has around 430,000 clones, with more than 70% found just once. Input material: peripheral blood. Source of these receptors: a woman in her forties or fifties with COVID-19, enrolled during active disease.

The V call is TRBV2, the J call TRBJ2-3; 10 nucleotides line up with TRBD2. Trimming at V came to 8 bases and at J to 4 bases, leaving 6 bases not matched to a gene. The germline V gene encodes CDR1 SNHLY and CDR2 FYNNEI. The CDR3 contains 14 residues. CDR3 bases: TGTGCCAGCGGAGCTAGCGGGGGACCAGATACGCAGTATTTT. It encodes CASGASGGPDTQYF.

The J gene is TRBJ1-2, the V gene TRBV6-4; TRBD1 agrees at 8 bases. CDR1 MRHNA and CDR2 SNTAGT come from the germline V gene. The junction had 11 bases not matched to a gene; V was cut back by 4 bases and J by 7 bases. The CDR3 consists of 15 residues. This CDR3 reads CASSALQGGFSGYTF. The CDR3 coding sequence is TGTGCCAGCAGTGCCCTACAGGGGGGATTTAGTGGCTACACCTTC.

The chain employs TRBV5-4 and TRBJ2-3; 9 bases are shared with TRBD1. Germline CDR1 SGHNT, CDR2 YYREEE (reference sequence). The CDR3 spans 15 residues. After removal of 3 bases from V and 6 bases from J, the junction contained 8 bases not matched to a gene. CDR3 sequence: CASSSGQGKRDTQYF. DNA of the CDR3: TGTGCCAGCAGCTCCGGACAGGGGAAAAGGGATACGCAGTATTTT.

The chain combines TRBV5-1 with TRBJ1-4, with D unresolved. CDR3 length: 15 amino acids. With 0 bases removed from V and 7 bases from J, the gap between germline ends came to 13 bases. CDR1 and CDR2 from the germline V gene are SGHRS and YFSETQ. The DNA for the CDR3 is TGCGCCAGCAGCTTGGCCCCGGGAGGAAGTGAAAAACTGTTTTTT. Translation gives CASSLAPGGSEKLFF.

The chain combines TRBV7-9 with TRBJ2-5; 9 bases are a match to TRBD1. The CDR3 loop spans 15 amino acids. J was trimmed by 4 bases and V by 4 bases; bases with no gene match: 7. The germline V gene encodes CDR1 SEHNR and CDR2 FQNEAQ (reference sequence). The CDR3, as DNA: TGTGCCAGCAGCTATACAGGGGGCTGGGGAGAGACCCAGTACTTC. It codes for CASSYTGGWGETQYF.

CDR3 residues: CASSLEGLGLYF. The CDR3 nucleotides are TGTGCCAGCAGCTTGGAGGGACTGGGGCTGTATTTT. The chain links TRBV5-4 to TRBJ2-3; a possible D gene is TRBD2 (6 bases). Germline V gene lookup returns CDR1 SGHNT and CDR2 YYREEE (reference sequence). The CDR3 spans 12 residues. Between the trimmed V and J ends, which lost 0 bases and 14 bases, there was a span of 13 bases.

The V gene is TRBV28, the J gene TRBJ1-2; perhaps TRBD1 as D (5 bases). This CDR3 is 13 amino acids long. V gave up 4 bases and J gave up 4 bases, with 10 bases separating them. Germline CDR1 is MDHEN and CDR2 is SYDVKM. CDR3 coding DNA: TGTGCCAGCAGTTCAGGGTTAATCTATGGCTACACCTTC. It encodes CASSSGLIYGYTF.

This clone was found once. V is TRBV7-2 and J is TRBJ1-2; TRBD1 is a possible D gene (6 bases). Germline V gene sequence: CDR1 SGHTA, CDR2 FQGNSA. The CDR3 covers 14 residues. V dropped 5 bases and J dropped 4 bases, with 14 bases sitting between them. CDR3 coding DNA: TGTGCCAGCAGCCCCAGCGGGGGCGGCTATGGCTACACCTTC. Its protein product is CASSPSGGGYGYTF.

Written as DNA, the CDR3 is TGTGCCACCAGCAGAGATCATGGCAGTCCCTACGAGCAGTACTTC. Translating it yields CATSRDHGSPYEQYF. The rearrangement joins TRBV15 to TRBJ2-7; D not certain. CDR3 size: 15 residues. Germline lookup yields CDR1 LNHNV and CDR2 YYDKDF (reference sequence). The germline V and J ends were trimmed by 0 bases and 2 bases, with 11 bases remaining between them. The complete variable domain, with remaining parts taken from reference TRBV15 and TRBJ2-7, reads DAMVIQNPRYQVTQFGKPVTLSCSQTLNHNVMYWYQQKSSQAPKLLFHYYDKDFNNEADTPDNFQSRRPNTSFCFLDIRSPGLGDTAMYLCATSRDHGSPYEQYFGPGTRLTVT.

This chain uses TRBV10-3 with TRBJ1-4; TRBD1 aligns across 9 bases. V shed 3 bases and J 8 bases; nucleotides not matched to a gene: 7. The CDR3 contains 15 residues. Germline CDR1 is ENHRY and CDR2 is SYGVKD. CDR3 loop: CAISDGTGQREKLFF. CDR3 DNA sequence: TGTGCCATCAGTGACGGGACAGGGCAAAGAGAAAAACTGTTTTTT.

In DNA form, the CDR3 reads TGCGCCAGCAGCCATCCCAGGGGGGATATGAATTCACCCCTCCACTTT. Translation: CASSHPRGDMNSPLHF. The genes are TRBV4-1 and TRBJ1-6; 7 nucleotides align to TRBD1. The CDR3 runs 16 residues. CDR1 is MGHRA, CDR2 YSYEKL, per germline. J gave up 7 bases and V 3 bases, and 9 bases lay outside the gene matches.

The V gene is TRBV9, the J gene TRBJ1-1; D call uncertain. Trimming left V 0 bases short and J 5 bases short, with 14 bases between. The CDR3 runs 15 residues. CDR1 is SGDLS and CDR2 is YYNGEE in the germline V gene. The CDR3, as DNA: TGTGCCAGCAGCGTAGCTGTACAGCATCAGACTGAAGCTTTCTTT. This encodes CASSVAVQHQTEAFF. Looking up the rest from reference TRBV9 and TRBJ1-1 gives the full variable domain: DSGVTQTPKHLITATGQRVTLRCSPRSGDLSVYWYQQSLDQGLQFLIQYYNGEERAKGNILERFSAQQFPDLHSELNLSSLELGDSALYFCASSVAVQHQTEAFFGQGTRLTVV.

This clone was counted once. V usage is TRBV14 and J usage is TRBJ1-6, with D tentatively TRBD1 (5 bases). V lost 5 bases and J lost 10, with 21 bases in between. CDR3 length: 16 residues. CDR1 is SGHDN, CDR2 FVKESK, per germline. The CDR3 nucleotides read TGTGCCAGCAGCTATTGGGACGCGGGAGGAACCTCACCCCTCCACTTT. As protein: CASSYWDAGGTSPLHF.

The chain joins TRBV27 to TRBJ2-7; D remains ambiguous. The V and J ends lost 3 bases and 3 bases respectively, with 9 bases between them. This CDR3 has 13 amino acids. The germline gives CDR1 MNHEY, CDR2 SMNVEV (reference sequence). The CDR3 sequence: CASSFKALYEQYF. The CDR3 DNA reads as TGTGCCAGCAGTTTTAAAGCACTCTACGAGCAGTACTTC.

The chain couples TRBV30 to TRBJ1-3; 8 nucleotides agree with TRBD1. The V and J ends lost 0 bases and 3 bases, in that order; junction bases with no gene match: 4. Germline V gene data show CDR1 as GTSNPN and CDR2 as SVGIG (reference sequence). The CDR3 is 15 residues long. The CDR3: CAWSVLTGVGNTIYF. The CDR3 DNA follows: TGTGCCTGGAGTGTTCTGACAGGGGTTGGAAACACCATATATTTT. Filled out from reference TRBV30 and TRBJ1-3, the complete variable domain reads SQTIHQWPATLVQPVGSPLSLECTVEGTSNPNLYWYRQAAGRGLQLLFYSVGIGQISSEVPQNLSASRPQDRQFILSSKKLLLSDSGFYLCAWSVLTGVGNTIYFGEGSWLTVV.

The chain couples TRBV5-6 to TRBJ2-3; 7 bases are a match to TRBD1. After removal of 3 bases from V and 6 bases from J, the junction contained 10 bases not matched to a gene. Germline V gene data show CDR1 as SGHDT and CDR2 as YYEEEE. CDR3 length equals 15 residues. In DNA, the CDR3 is TGTGCCAGCAGCTACACAGGGGTGGTAGGGGATACGCAGTATTTT. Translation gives CASSYTGVVGDTQYF.

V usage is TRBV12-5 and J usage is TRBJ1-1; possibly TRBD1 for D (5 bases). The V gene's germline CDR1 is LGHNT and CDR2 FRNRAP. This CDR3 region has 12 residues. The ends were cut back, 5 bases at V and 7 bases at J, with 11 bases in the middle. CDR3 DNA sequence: TGTGCTAGTGGTCGGGGGTCCAATGAAGCTTTCTTT. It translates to CASGRGSNEAFF.

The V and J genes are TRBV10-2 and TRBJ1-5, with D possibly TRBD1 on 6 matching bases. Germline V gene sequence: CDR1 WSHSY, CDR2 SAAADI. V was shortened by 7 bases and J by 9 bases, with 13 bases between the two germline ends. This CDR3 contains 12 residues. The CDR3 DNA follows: TGCGCCAGCACCACAGGGTCCGGGCCCCAGCATTTT. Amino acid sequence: CASTTGSGPQHF.

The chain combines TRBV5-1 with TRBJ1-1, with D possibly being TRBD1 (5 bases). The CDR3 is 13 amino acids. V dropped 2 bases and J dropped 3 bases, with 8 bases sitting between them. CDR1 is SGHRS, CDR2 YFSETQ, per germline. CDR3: CASSFSRDTEAFF. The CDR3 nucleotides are TGCGCCAGCAGCTTTTCCAGGGACACTGAAGCTTTCTTT.